This passage covers 31 T cell receptor beta chains from one sample sequenced in a study of blood T cells in healthy people across ages. Together with a sample-barcoded 5' primer, a J-beta primer mix was included in a second PCR lasting about 6 to 12 cycles. TCRdb reprocessed the 5' RACE reads via MiXCR and lists one record per CDR3 protein. The table lists about 830,000 distinct CDR3 sequences, 55% to 70% of them singletons, with approximately 23% in the top ten. Sequencing was performed on blood. Receptors originate from a man aged 30 to 45 in good health.

This chain connects TRBV27 to TRBJ2-1, with TRBD2 matching 12 bases. The CDR3 extends over 14 amino acids. V lost 6 bases, J lost 7 bases, and 4 bases stayed unmatched. Germline V gene sequence: CDR1 MNHEY, CDR2 SMNVEV (reference sequence). The CDR3 region has the DNA TGTGCCAGCAGGACTAGCGGGAGATTAAATGAGCAGTTCTTC. This translates into CASRTSGRLNEQFF.

The gene calls are TRBV6-2 or TRBV6-3 and TRBJ2-4, with a tentative D call TRBD2 (6 bases). Germline V CDR1 and CDR2: MNHEY, SVGEGT. The CDR3 length is 17 residues. V was shortened by 0 bases and J by 0 bases, with 12 bases between the two germline ends. This CDR3 is CASSYSEGLLAKNIQYF. The CDR3 DNA reads as TGTGCCAGCAGTTACTCGGAGGGCCTGCTAGCCAAAAACATTCAGTACTTC.

J is TRBJ1-1 and V is TRBV7-9; 7 bases line up with TRBD1. The V gene's germline CDR1 is SEHNR and CDR2 FQNEAQ (reference sequence). This CDR3 comprises 14 residues. The V gene end was trimmed by 4 bases and the J gene end by 5 bases; junction bases not matched to a gene: 7. The CDR3 is CASSSNRGETEAFF. DNA of the CDR3: TGTGCCAGCAGCTCCAACAGGGGAGAGACTGAAGCTTTCTTT. The full variable domain, its missing parts supplied by reference TRBV7-9 and TRBJ1-1, is DTGVSQNPRHKITKRGQNVTFRCDPISEHNRLYWYRQTLGQGPEFLTYFQNEAQLEKSRLLSDRFSAERPKGSFSTLEIQRTEQGDSAMYLCASSSNRGETEAFFGQGTRLTVV.

This clonotype was seen more than once but under ten times. V and J are TRBV7-2 and TRBJ2-7, with D hard to call. V shed 2 bases and J shed 1 base, with 9 bases lying between them. Per the germline V gene, CDR1 is SGHTA and CDR2 is FQGNSA. The length of the CDR3 is 14 residues. CDR3 sequence (DNA): TGTGCCAGCAGCTTATCCAAAGCGTCCTACGAGCAGTACTTC. This encodes CASSLSKASYEQYF.

This clonotype was detected only a few times. V usage is TRBV7-9 and J usage is TRBJ1-1; TRBD1 agrees at 9 bases. CDR3 length: 13 amino acids. Trimming took 7 bases from V and 4 from J; bases not matched to a gene: 4. Germline CDR1 reads SEHNR; CDR2 reads FQNEAQ (reference sequence). CDR3 in amino acids: CASKGQGITEAFF. CDR3 nucleotide sequence: TGTGCCAGCAAGGGACAGGGTATCACTGAAGCTTTCTTT.

The sample holds a few counts of this clonotype. CDR3 DNA sequence: TGTGCCAGCAGCTTCGACAGAGCTCAAGGCTATGGCTACACCTTC. The encoded protein is CASSFDRAQGYGYTF. V usage is TRBV5-5 and J usage is TRBJ1-2; TRBD1 might be the D (5 bases). V gave up 2 bases and J gave up 4 bases, with 15 bases separating them. The CDR3 has 15 residues. CDR1 is SGHKS, CDR2 YYEKEE, per germline (reference sequence).

This rearrangement joins TRBV2 to TRBJ2-6, with 9 bases identical to TRBD1. This CDR3 is built from 16 residues. Germline-derived CDR1 and CDR2 are SNHLY and FYNNEI. V gave up 9 bases and J gave up 4 bases; unmatched junction bases: 10. CDR3 sequence: CARKSGQGSGANVLTF. The CDR3 bases are TGTGCCAGAAAATCGGGACAGGGCTCCGGGGCCAACGTCCTGACTTTC.

In its sample, this clonotype was seen a few times. Just one base apart from a much larger clone, this may be a read error. V and J are TRBV5-1 and TRBJ2-1, with 8 bases aligning to TRBD2. The CDR3 is made up of 18 amino acids. The ends lost 3 bases at V and 0 bases at J; junction bases unmatched: 11. Germline V gene lookup returns CDR1 SGHRS and CDR2 YFSETQ. The CDR3 loop is CASSSGRGALRSYNEQFF. The CDR3 DNA follows: TGCGCCAGCAGCTCGGGGCGGGGGGCTCTCCGCTCCTACAATGAGCAGTTCTTC. Drawing the rest from reference TRBV5-1 and TRBJ2-1, the complete variable domain is KAGVTQTPRYLIKTRGQQVTLSCSPISGHRSVSWYQQTPGQGLQFLFEYFSETQRNKGNFPGRFSGRQFSNSRSEMNVSTLELGDSALYLCASSSGRGALRSYNEQFFGPGTRLTVL.

This clonotype occurred a few times. The J gene is TRBJ2-7, the V gene TRBV7-2, with 8 positions matching TRBD2. CDR1 and CDR2 from the germline V gene are SGHTA and FQGNSA. V trimming: 0 bases; J trimming: 3 bases; junction bases outside the gene matches: 4. The CDR3 totals 15 residues. As DNA, the CDR3 is TGTGCCAGCAGCTTAGCTAGCGGGGCTCTCTACGAGCAGTACTTC. Translating gives CASSLASGALYEQYF.

The DNA of the CDR3 is TGTGCCAGCTCACCCAACCTGACGGCTAGCAATGAGCAGTTCTTC. It is translated as CASSPNLTASNEQFF. J is TRBJ2-1 and V is TRBV18; D not certain. This CDR3 spans 15 amino acids. Germline lookup yields CDR1 KGHSH and CDR2 LQKENI. Trimming left V 3 bases short and J 6 bases short, with 15 bases between.

V usage is TRBV7-2 and J usage is TRBJ1-5; D call uncertain. V lost 4 bases and J 4 bases, leaving 8 bases between the germline ends. Germline CDR1 is SGHTA and CDR2 is FQGNSA. There are 13 residues in the CDR3. The CDR3 reads CASSSGYNQPQHF. In DNA form, the CDR3 reads TGTGCCAGCAGCTCTGGGTATAATCAGCCCCAGCATTTT.

The J gene is TRBJ2-5, the V gene TRBV6-1; D gene uncertain. Germline assignment: CDR1 MNHNS and CDR2 SASEGT. The CDR3 is 13 residues long. V was pared by 7 bases and J by 3 bases, with 12 bases between. CDR3 in DNA: TGTGCCAGCAACTGGGCGTCGAAAGAGACCCAGTACTTC. It is translated as CASNWASKETQYF.

This clonotype has a single count. The CDR3 nucleotides read TGTGCCAGCAGCCCAAGGACAGGGACGGCCGCCGGGGAGCTGTTTTTT. Protein product: CASSPRTGTAAGELFF. The rearrangement joins TRBV7-2 to TRBJ2-2, with 8 bases fitting TRBD1. The trim removed 5 bases at V and 6 bases at J, leaving 11 bases unmatched. This CDR3 has 16 residues. Per the germline V gene, CDR1 is SGHTA and CDR2 is FQGNSA.

The CDR3 bases are TGTGCCAGCAGTCTAAAAAGACCGGGACATAACTATGGCTACACCTTC. It translates to CASSLKRPGHNYGYTF. V is TRBV6-5 and J is TRBJ1-2; D might be TRBD1 (6 bases). V lost 5 bases to trimming and J lost 1 base, with 17 bases between them. Germline CDR1 reads MNHEY; CDR2 reads SVGAGI. This CDR3 is 16 amino acids long.

This clonotype was seen only a few times. CDR3 loop: CASSYGTEAFF. The CDR3 region has the DNA TGTGCCAGCAGTTATGGCACTGAAGCTTTCTTT. This chain links TRBV28 with TRBJ1-1; D is unclear. Germline-derived CDR1 and CDR2 are MDHEN and SYDVKM. The CDR3 has 11 amino acids. V lost 4 bases, J lost 4 bases, and 4 bases lay in between.

The V gene is TRBV7-9, the J gene TRBJ2-3; D remains ambiguous. The CDR3 has 16 amino acids. The germline CDR1 and CDR2 sequences are SEHNR and FQNEAQ (reference sequence). Trimming pared 5 bases from V and 1 base from J, leaving 16 bases between. As DNA, the CDR3 is TGTGCCAGCAGCGCTACCAAGACTTATCGCACAGATACGCAGTATTTT. It yields the protein CASSATKTYRTDTQYF.

There are a few counts of this clonotype. This chain uses TRBV7-2 with TRBJ2-3; D may be TRBD1 or TRBD2 (6 bases each). CDR3 length equals 17 residues. Trimming pared 2 bases from V and 7 bases from J, leaving 22 bases between. Germline assignment: CDR1 SGHTA and CDR2 FQGNSA. The CDR3 sequence: CASSLRRGTPFTNTQYF. In DNA, the CDR3 is TGTGCCAGCAGCTTAAGGCGCGGGACACCCTTTACAAATACGCAGTATTTT.

The chain couples TRBV25-1 to TRBJ1-6; D gene ambiguous. Trimming cost V 1 base and J 8 bases, with 6 bases left between them. Per the germline V gene, CDR1 is MGHDK and CDR2 is SYGVNS. The CDR3 contains 13 residues. CDR3 in DNA: TGTGCCAGCAGTGAATCGGACTATTCACCCCTCCACTTT. It translates to CASSESDYSPLHF. The full variable domain, in which reference TRBV25-1 and TRBJ1-6 provide the parts outside the CDR3, is EADIYQTPRYLVIGTGKKITLECSQTMGHDKMYWYQQDPGMELHLIHYSYGVNSTEKGDLSSESTVSRIRTEHFPLTLESARPSHTSQYLCASSESDYSPLHFGNGTRLTVT.

The V call is TRBV12-3 or TRBV12-4, the J call TRBJ2-3; D gene ambiguous. This CDR3 is built from 14 residues. The V end was cut by 6 bases, the J end by 2 bases, with 12 bases between. CDR3 nucleotide sequence: TGTGCCAGCAGCAATGGTGCAGCCACAGATACGCAGTATTTT. Protein product: CASSNGAATDTQYF.

The chain couples TRBV9 to TRBJ2-4; 10 nucleotides line up with TRBD1. The end of the DNA aligns better with TRBJ2-5, so the J call may be wrong. The CDR3 contains 15 residues. CDR1 SGDLS and CDR2 YYNGEE come from the germline V gene. The CDR3 loop reads CASSDTGQGFGTQYF. The CDR3 region has the DNA TGTGCCAGCAGCGATACGGGACAGGGGTTTGGGACCCAGTACTTC.

This clonotype was counted many times. V is TRBV7-2 and J is TRBJ2-4; D unclear. CDR1 and CDR2 (germline): SGHTA, FQGNSA. This CDR3 comprises 11 residues. Trimming stripped 5 bases from V and 2 bases from J, with 1 base between. The CDR3 DNA is TGTGCCAGCAGCACCAAAAACATTCAGTACTTC. It codes for CASSTKNIQYF.

The rearrangement links TRBV10-3 to TRBJ2-1, with TRBD2 identical over 7 bases. The junction had 2 bases not matched to a gene; V was cut back by 9 bases and J by 0 bases. CDR1 ENHRY and CDR2 SYGVKD come from the germline V gene. The CDR3 loop spans 13 amino acids. The CDR3: CAIGEGSYNEQFF. The CDR3 bases are TGTGCCATAGGGGAGGGCTCCTACAATGAGCAGTTCTTC.

The rearrangement uses TRBV6-5 and TRBJ1-1, with D hard to call. CDR1 and CDR2 from the germline V gene are MNHEY and SVGAGI. Trimming shortened V by 0 bases and J by 0 bases, and 11 bases separated the two germline ends. This CDR3 is 16 amino acids long. Here the CDR3 DNA reads TGTGCCAGCAGTTACTCCCGGGGAATAATGAACACTGAAGCTTTCTTT. Amino acid sequence: CASSYSRGIMNTEAFF.

This chain joins TRBV12-3 or TRBV12-4 and TRBJ1-2; a possible D gene is TRBD1 (6 bases). This CDR3 is 12 amino acids long. V was trimmed by 10 bases and J by 4 bases, leaving 13 bases between them. The CDR3, as DNA: TGTGCCACCCGAGGGGGGGCCTATGGCTACACCTTC. It codes for CATRGGAYGYTF.

The chain combines TRBV13 with TRBJ2-1; tentatively, D is TRBD1 or TRBD2 (5 bases each). The CDR3 extends over 12 amino acids. Germline assignment: CDR1 PRHDT and CDR2 FYEKMQ (reference sequence). Between the trimmed V and J ends, which lost 4 bases and 10 bases, there was a span of 11 bases. Here the CDR3 reads CASSSERGEQFF. As DNA, the CDR3 is TGTGCCAGCAGCTCCGAGAGGGGCGAGCAGTTCTTC.

The chain recombines TRBV20-1 with TRBJ1-1; the D is unclear. CDR1 DFQATT and CDR2 SNEGSKA come from the germline V gene (reference sequence). The V end was cut by 4 bases, the J end by 8 bases, with 8 bases between. This CDR3 spans 10 amino acids. In DNA form, the CDR3 reads TGCAGTGCTAACCAGGTGGAAGCTTTCTTT. Translating it yields CSANQVEAFF.

This sequence joins TRBV24-1 and TRBJ2-1; D is possibly TRBD1 (5 bases). The CDR3 runs 13 residues. The V and J ends lost 3 bases and 8 bases respectively, with 10 bases between them. Germline CDR1 is KGHDR and CDR2 is SFDVKD. CDR3 residues: CATSDVWGDEQFF. In nucleotides, the CDR3 is TGTGCCACCAGTGATGTTTGGGGCGATGAGCAGTTCTTC.

The chain carries TRBV11-2 and TRBJ2-3; 9 nucleotides line up with TRBD2. J was trimmed by 3 bases and V by 0 bases; bases with no gene match: 7. Germline V gives CDR1 SGHAT, CDR2 FQNNGV. The CDR3 runs 17 residues. CDR3 in DNA: TGTGCCAGCAGCTTAGAGGTTAGCGGGAGAGGGACAGATACGCAGTATTTT. Its translation: CASSLEVSGRGTDTQYF.

CDR3 residues: CASSPDESASTQYF. CDR3 DNA sequence: TGTGCCAGCTCACCAGACGAGTCGGCGTCGACGCAGTATTTT. V usage is TRBV18 and J usage is TRBJ2-3; D gene unclear. V gave up 2 bases and J gave up 9 bases, with 15 bases separating them. Germline CDR1 KGHSH, CDR2 LQKENI. This CDR3 region has 14 residues.

This chain joins TRBV20-1 and TRBJ1-1, with 7 bases that match TRBD1. The CDR3 totals 15 residues. Germline CDR1 reads DFQATT; CDR2 reads SNEGSKA (reference sequence). Trimming at V came to 6 bases and at J to 3 bases, leaving 13 bases not matched to a gene. The CDR3 sequence: CSASDPRQGYTEAFF. CDR3 bases: TGCAGTGCATCAGACCCCCGACAGGGTTACACTGAAGCTTTCTTT.

This chain uses TRBV14 with TRBJ2-5; weak D call: TRBD2 (6 bases). V lost 4 bases and J lost 7, with 16 bases in between. This CDR3 has 14 residues. Germline CDR1 reads SGHDN; CDR2 reads FVKESK. The CDR3 sequence is CASSRGTVEGTQYF. The DNA of the CDR3 is TGTGCCAGCAGCCGCGGGACGGTAGAGGGGACCCAGTACTTC.